Following are 21 T cell receptor beta chains from one sample sequenced in a study of CD8 T cells in ankylosing spondylitis listed by TCRdb under 2017. Library generation was performed with 5' RACE. The sample was run on an Illumina HiSeq 2500. TCRdb reprocessed the public reads (quality trimming at Q25 with fastp, clone calling with MiXCR) and kept in-frame beta chains. Entries are consolidated by CDR3 protein sequence, retaining the most common genes and DNA. The sample table records roughly 46,000 distinct CDR3 sequences; 4% of these occur just once. Jointly, the top ten make up 3% to 4% of the sample. Sequencing input: blood, either unsorted or a sorted T cell fraction (not recorded which). All receptors come from a female donor with ankylosing spondylitis or in good health (not recorded which).

This clonotype was picked up many times. V gene TRBV9 combines with J gene TRBJ1-2; the D is unclear. Trimming cost V 2 bases and J 1 base, with 6 bases left between them. CDR3 length: 13 amino acids. CDR1 and CDR2 from the germline V gene are SGDLS and YYNGEE. The CDR3 reads CASSVTFNYGYTF. In DNA, the CDR3 is TGTGCCAGCAGCGTGACATTTAACTATGGCTACACCTTC.

This clonotype was recorded many times. This sequence joins TRBV9 and TRBJ1-6, with D possibly being TRBD1 (6 bases). This CDR3 is 14 amino acids long. The V end lost 4 bases, the J end lost 10 bases, and 15 bases lay between the germline ends. Germline assignment: CDR1 SGDLS and CDR2 YYNGEE. CDR3 amino acids: CASSPRTGGSPLHF. The CDR3 DNA reads TGTGCCAGCAGCCCCCGGACCGGGGGCTCACCCCTCCACTTT.

This clonotype was seen repeatedly, ten times or more. This chain connects TRBV9 to TRBJ1-2; no clear D. Germline V CDR1 and CDR2: SGDLS, YYNGEE. The CDR3 runs 17 residues. Trimming shortened V by 0 bases and J by 4 bases, and 19 bases separated the two germline ends. The DNA of the CDR3 is TGTGCCAGCAGCGTAGGGATTAACACGCGAAACTTCTATGGCTACACCTTC. This encodes CASSVGINTRNFYGYTF.

The sample holds many counts of this clonotype. The chain carries TRBV9 and TRBJ2-2; possible D gene TRBD2, 5 bases. This CDR3 spans 13 amino acids. Germline V gene data show CDR1 as SGDLS and CDR2 as YYNGEE. V lost 4 bases and J lost 5, with 9 bases in between. The CDR3 bases are TGTGCCAGCAGCCCCCGACTAACCGGGGAGCTGTTTTTT. Its protein product is CASSPRLTGELFF.

This clonotype was observed at least ten times. V is TRBV9 and J is TRBJ2-5; 7 nucleotides line up with TRBD2. CDR3 length: 14 residues. Germline V lookup: CDR1 SGDLS, CDR2 YYNGEE. V lost 3 bases, J lost 5 bases, and 7 bases stayed unmatched. CDR3: CASSGGGQLETQYF. The CDR3, as DNA: TGTGCCAGCAGCGGGGGAGGGCAATTGGAGACCCAGTACTTC.

This clonotype was seen ten or more times. The chain joins TRBV9 to TRBJ2-1; D not certain. The V gene lost 3 bases and the J gene lost 0 bases, with 7 bases spanning the gap. Per germline, CDR1 SGDLS and CDR2 YYNGEE. The CDR3 extends over 14 amino acids. The CDR3 nucleotides are TGTGCCAGCAGCGGGACCACCTCCTACAATGAGCAGTTCTTC. Amino acid sequence: CASSGTTSYNEQFF.

This clonotype came up many times. This chain connects TRBV9 to TRBJ1-6, with 7 bases matching TRBD1. The V gene end was trimmed by 0 bases and the J gene end by 9 bases; junction bases not matched to a gene: 9. Germline values: CDR1 SGDLS, CDR2 YYNGEE. This CDR3 has 16 residues. CDR3 sequence reads: CASSVDPLQGSSPLHF. Written as DNA, the CDR3 is TGTGCCAGCAGCGTAGACCCCCTACAGGGGAGTTCACCCCTCCACTTT.

Ten or more counts support this clonotype. The gene calls are TRBV9 and TRBJ2-3; D possibly uses TRBD1 or TRBD2 (5 bases each). In germline, CDR1 is SGDLS, CDR2 YYNGEE. This CDR3 contains 14 residues. V lost 0 bases and J lost 6, with 11 bases in between. CDR3 in DNA: TGTGCCAGCAGCGTAGGTTCAGGGACGGATACGCAGTATTTT. Protein product: CASSVGSGTDTQYF. Complete variable domain (other parts from reference TRBV9 and TRBJ2-3): DSGVTQTPKHLITATGQRVTLRCSPRSGDLSVYWYQQSLDQGLQFLIQYYNGEERAKGNILERFSAQQFPDLHSELNLSSLELGDSALYFCASSVGSGTDTQYFGPGTRLTVL.

In DNA form, the CDR3 reads TGTGCCAGCAGCCGGTCTAGTAGCACCGGGGAGCTGTTTTTT. Its translation is CASSRSSSTGELFF. The J gene is TRBJ2-2, the V gene TRBV9; D gene unclear. Between the trimmed V and J ends, which lost 4 bases and 4 bases, there was a span of 11 bases. Germline V gene data show CDR1 as SGDLS and CDR2 as YYNGEE. This CDR3 spans 14 amino acids.

This clonotype has ten or more counts. The chain recombines TRBV9 with TRBJ1-2, with D hard to call. The germline V gene has CDR1 SGDLS and CDR2 YYNGEE. V shed 6 bases and J shed 2 bases, with 14 bases lying between them. The CDR3 covers 14 residues. CDR3 region: CASTRDLPNYGYTF. The CDR3 bases are TGTGCCAGCACCCGCGACCTGCCGAACTATGGCTACACCTTC. Full variable domain (outside the CDR3, taken from reference TRBV9 and TRBJ1-2): DSGVTQTPKHLITATGQRVTLRCSPRSGDLSVYWYQQSLDQGLQFLIQYYNGEERAKGNILERFSAQQFPDLHSELNLSSLELGDSALYFCASTRDLPNYGYTFGSGTRLTVV.

This clonotype was observed at least ten times. The rearrangement joins TRBV9 to TRBJ2-1; D is unresolved. Trimming cost V 0 bases and J 2 bases, with 9 bases left between them. This CDR3 region has 15 residues. From germline, CDR1 is SGDLS and CDR2 YYNGEE. In DNA form, the CDR3 reads TGTGCCAGCAGCGTAGGCAGGTTCCCCTACAATGAGCAGTTCTTC. This sequence encodes CASSVGRFPYNEQFF.

This clonotype showed up many times. This chain connects TRBV9 to TRBJ2-7, with D perhaps being TRBD1 or TRBD2 (6 bases each). V lost 0 bases and J lost 6, with 13 bases in between. This CDR3 region has 14 residues. The V gene's germline CDR1 is SGDLS and CDR2 YYNGEE. The CDR3 region has the DNA TGTGCCAGCAGCGTAGCTGAGGGGGGCGGCGAGCAGTACTTC. It yields the protein CASSVAEGGGEQYF.

This clonotype was seen repeatedly, ten times or more. V usage is TRBV9 and J usage is TRBJ2-1, with D perhaps TRBD1 or TRBD2 (5 bases each). Looked up from germline, CDR1 is SGDLS and CDR2 is YYNGEE. The CDR3 sequence is 15 residues long. V lost 5 bases and J lost 0, with 12 bases in between. CDR3: CASSGTASSYNEQFF. CDR3 in DNA: TGTGCCAGCAGTGGGACGGCTAGCTCCTACAATGAGCAGTTCTTC.

The table lists this clonotype with many counts. Here the CDR3 reads CASSVGQTTNSPLHF. CDR3 in DNA: TGTGCCAGCAGCGTGGGACAGACCACTAATTCACCCCTCCACTTT. The chain is built from TRBV9 and TRBJ1-6, with TRBD1 matching 7 bases. Germline V gives CDR1 SGDLS, CDR2 YYNGEE. With 2 bases clipped from V and 6 bases from J, the junction kept 5 bases outside the gene matches. The CDR3 consists of 15 residues. Full variable domain (remainder filled in from reference TRBV9 and TRBJ1-6): DSGVTQTPKHLITATGQRVTLRCSPRSGDLSVYWYQQSLDQGLQFLIQYYNGEERAKGNILERFSAQQFPDLHSELNLSSLELGDSALYFCASSVGQTTNSPLHFGNGTRLTVT.

This clonotype appeared many times. The rearrangement joins TRBV9 to TRBJ2-2, with TRBD2 as a possible D gene (7 bases). CDR1 and CDR2 from the germline V gene are SGDLS and YYNGEE. Trimming took off 4 bases at V and 4 bases at J, with 23 bases between the two ends. CDR3 size: 18 residues. The CDR3 coding sequence is TGTGCCAGCAGCCTCCGTGTGGGGGGGCTTGTAAGCACCGGGGAGCTGTTTTTT. Translating it yields CASSLRVGGLVSTGELFF.

The sample holds many counts of this clonotype. This CDR3 is CASSVATGSTEAFF. The DNA for the CDR3 is TGTGCCAGCAGCGTAGCTACTGGGAGCACTGAAGCTTTCTTT. The chain couples TRBV9 to TRBJ1-1; D uncertain. The CDR3 is made up of 14 amino acids. Deletions cut 0 bases from V and 4 bases from J, with 10 bases between. Germline V gene data show CDR1 as SGDLS and CDR2 as YYNGEE. The variable domain in full, with the rest retrieved from reference TRBV9 and TRBJ1-1, is DSGVTQTPKHLITATGQRVTLRCSPRSGDLSVYWYQQSLDQGLQFLIQYYNGEERAKGNILERFSAQQFPDLHSELNLSSLELGDSALYFCASSVATGSTEAFFGQGTRLTVV.

Ten or more counts support this clonotype. This chain links TRBV9 with TRBJ2-3, with 7 bases lining up with TRBD1. The CDR3 has 16 residues. CDR1 and CDR2 (germline): SGDLS, YYNGEE. V lost 3 bases and J lost 2; bases outside the gene matches: 9. The CDR3 is CASSGMRGRYTDTQYF. The DNA of the CDR3 is TGTGCCAGCAGCGGGATGAGGGGGCGGTACACAGATACGCAGTATTTT.

At least ten counts were recorded for this clonotype. The chain recombines TRBV9 with TRBJ2-3, with 7 nucleotides matching TRBD2. The junction had 2 bases not matched to a gene; V was cut back by 0 bases and J by 1 base. The CDR3 length is 15 residues. CDR1 and CDR2 from the germline V gene are SGDLS and YYNGEE. The DNA of the CDR3 is TGTGCCAGCAGCGTAGGCGCGGGGGGCACAGATACGCAGTATTTT. Its translation: CASSVGAGGTDTQYF.

J is TRBJ1-2 and V is TRBV9; 7 nucleotides align to TRBD1. V was pared by 4 bases and J by 6 bases, with 12 bases of the junction left unmatched. The CDR3 sequence is 15 residues long. Germline CDR1 SGDLS, CDR2 YYNGEE. DNA of the CDR3: TGTGCCAGCAGCCCTAGAGGAGGGGGCCCGGATGGCTACACCTTC. It yields the protein CASSPRGGGPDGYTF.

This clonotype was observed at least ten times. V is TRBV9 and J is TRBJ2-2; TRBD1 agrees at 8 bases. The CDR3 runs 15 residues. From germline, CDR1 is SGDLS and CDR2 YYNGEE. V dropped 2 bases and J dropped 5; count of bases not matched to a gene: 5. CDR3 amino acids: CASSVADRVTGELFF. CDR3 sequence (DNA): TGTGCCAGCAGCGTCGCGGACAGGGTTACCGGGGAGCTGTTTTTT.

The sample holds many counts of this clonotype. V gene TRBV9 combines with J gene TRBJ1-1; D gene ambiguous. V was pared by 3 bases and J by 4 bases, with 13 bases between. Germline V gene data show CDR1 as SGDLS and CDR2 as YYNGEE. The CDR3 covers 14 residues. The CDR3 bases are TGTGCCAGCAGCGCGGACTTGTGGAGCACTGAAGCTTTCTTT. It specifies CASSADLWSTEAFF. The variable domain in full, completed from reference TRBV9 and TRBJ1-1, reads DSGVTQTPKHLITATGQRVTLRCSPRSGDLSVYWYQQSLDQGLQFLIQYYNGEERAKGNILERFSAQQFPDLHSELNLSSLELGDSALYFCASSADLWSTEAFFGQGTRLTVV.